This TCR beta chain was obtained from a study of blood T cell repertoires in COVID-19. Study details: Sample material is recorded as cDNA or gDNA derived from T cells, B-cell-depleted T cells, or PBMCs.

CDR3 length: 15 amino acids. Germline assignment: CDR1 SGHDN and CDR2 FVKESK. With 3 bases removed from V and 3 bases from J, the gap between germline ends came to 14 bases. TCRdb's table, derived via immunoSEQ multiplex PCR, lists solely in-frame clones and lacks some. Among about 220,000 clones, more than 75% were seen once, and the ten largest hold about 3%. This clonotype originated in a man aged 50 to 59 who had recovered from COVID-19. Sequenced input: peripheral blood. The chain links TRBV14 to TRBJ1-2, with D possibly matching TRBD1 (6 bases). The CDR3 spells CASSQGPGQYYGYTF. CDR3 nucleotides: TGTGCCAGCAGCCAGGGTCCAGGACAGTACTATGGCTACACCTTC.